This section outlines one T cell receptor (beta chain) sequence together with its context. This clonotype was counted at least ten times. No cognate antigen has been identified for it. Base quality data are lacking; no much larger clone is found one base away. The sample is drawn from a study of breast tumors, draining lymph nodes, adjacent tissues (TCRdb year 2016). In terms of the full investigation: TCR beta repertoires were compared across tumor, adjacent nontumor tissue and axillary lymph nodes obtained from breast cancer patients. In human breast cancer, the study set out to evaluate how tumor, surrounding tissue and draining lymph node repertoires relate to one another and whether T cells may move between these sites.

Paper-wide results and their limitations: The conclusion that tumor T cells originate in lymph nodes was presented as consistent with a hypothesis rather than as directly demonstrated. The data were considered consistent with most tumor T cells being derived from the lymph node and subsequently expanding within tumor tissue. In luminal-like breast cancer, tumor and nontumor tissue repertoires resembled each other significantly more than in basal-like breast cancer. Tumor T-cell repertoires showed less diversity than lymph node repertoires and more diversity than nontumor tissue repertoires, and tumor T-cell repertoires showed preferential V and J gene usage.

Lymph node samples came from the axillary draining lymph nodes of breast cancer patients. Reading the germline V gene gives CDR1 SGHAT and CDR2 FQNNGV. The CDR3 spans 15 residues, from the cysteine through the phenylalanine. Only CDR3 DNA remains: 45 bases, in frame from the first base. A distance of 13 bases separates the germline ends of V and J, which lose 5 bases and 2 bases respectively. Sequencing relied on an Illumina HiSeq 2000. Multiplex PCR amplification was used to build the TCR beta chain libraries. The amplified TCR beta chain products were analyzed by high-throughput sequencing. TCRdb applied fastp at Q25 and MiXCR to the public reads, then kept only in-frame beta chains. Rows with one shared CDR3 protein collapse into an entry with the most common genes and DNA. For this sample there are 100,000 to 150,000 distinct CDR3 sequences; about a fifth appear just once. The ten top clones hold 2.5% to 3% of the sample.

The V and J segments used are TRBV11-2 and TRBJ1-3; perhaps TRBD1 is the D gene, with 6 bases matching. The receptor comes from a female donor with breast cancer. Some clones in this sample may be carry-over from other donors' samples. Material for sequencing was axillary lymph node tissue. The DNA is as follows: TGTGCCAGCAGCCCCAGGGGTCTTCCTGGAAACACCATATATTTT. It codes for CASSPRGLPGNTIYF.